This section outlines one T cell receptor beta chain sequence together with its context. This clonotype has only a few counts. It has no known antigen specificity. No base quality values were provided; no much bigger clone lies one nucleotide off. TCR beta CDR3 regions were amplified from RNA transcripts for repertoire sequencing. HTBI primers and the Qiagen OneStep RT-PCR kit were used in a first-round RT-PCR, which was followed by a second-round multiplex PCR, size selection and purification. Libraries were sequenced on an Illumina HiSeq2000 using paired-end 100 bp reads. The authors' pipeline ran thus. Reads were processed with SOAPnuke, discarding reads with adapters, uncalled bases, mean Phred below 15, or no exact constant-primer or identifier match. COPE v1.2.5 was used to merge high-quality paired reads. Each unique nucleotide sequence was defined as a clonotype, and clonotypes were aligned to IMGT TRB V, D and J references with MiTCR v1.1. The analysis was limited to V-J combinations with a frequency above 0.0001, which together covered about 99% of repertoires. For each V-J combination, a TCR clonal expansion and chaos score was defined as F50 clonal expansion divided by the chaos observed in the TCRdist matrix. Welch's t-statistics and random forest were used to narrow the features down to about a dozen V-J combinations, which were then fed into a naive Bayes classifier. The Morisita-Horn index was used to measure how similar the thyroid and blood repertoires were. TCRdb redid the processing of the public reads, applying fastp at Q25 and MiXCR, and retained in-frame beta chains. Rows merge per CDR3 protein into single entries with the most common DNA and genes. The V and J calls come from TCRdb's annotation, not from the publication. Across this sample there are roughly 480,000 distinct CDR3 sequences, with approximately 14% seen only once. Clones ranked in the top ten supply about 10% of the sample.

These data belong to a study of Graves' ophthalmopathy and Graves' hyperthyroidism (dated by TCRdb to the late 2010s). Some background on the complete study: Peripheral blood was collected before any treatment was given, at the time of initial diagnosis. In roughly six hyperthyroidism patients, T-cell repertoires of thyroid tissue and blood were compared. Following sample collection, hyperthyroidism patients were given methimazole at a starting dose of 30 mg daily, and ophthalmopathy patients were given high-dose intravenous methylprednisolone. In total, 135 blood samples were TCR-sequenced: approximately 40 ophthalmopathy, under 80 hyperthyroidism and around 17 hyperthyroidism-to-ophthalmopathy patients. The study used signatures of the TCR beta repertoire to tell Graves' ophthalmopathy apart from Graves' hyperthyroidism and to predict which patients would progress to ophthalmopathy. An independent validation cohort was composed of around 19 hyperthyroidism patients and about 16 patients who later progressed from hyperthyroidism to ophthalmopathy. The 80 to 100 discovery patients were randomly divided into training and test sets at a 7:3 ratio. To explore V-J signatures distinguishing ophthalmopathy from hyperthyroidism, a discovery set of around 100 patients (about 44 ophthalmopathy, 55 to 60 stable hyperthyroidism) was enrolled. Summary of the overall study and its limitations: Most expanded thyroid clonotypes with a frequency above 0.001 also appeared in blood, which suggests that blood repertoires may reflect the immune response in the thyroid. No statistical method was used to set the sample size in advance, and the investigators knew which group each participant was assigned to. Ophthalmopathy was separated from stable hyperthyroidism by the 13-signature model with about 85% sensitivity and about 81% specificity in cross-validation and with 80%/75% in the test set. In validation, the model predicted ophthalmopathy progression with less than 71% sensitivity and around 72% specificity; more than ten predicted patients were CT-confirmed with GO in a median of approximately 6.5 months.

The ophthalmopathy patients had moderately to severely active disease, with a Clinical Activity Score of 3 or higher, a NOSPECS grade of 4 or higher, and a disease duration of less than 3 months. Anyone with other autoimmune diseases, uncontrolled infections, pregnancy or lactation was excluded from the study. Clinical symptoms, serum thyroxine, TRAb, thyroid ultrasound and orbital computed tomography formed the basis of the diagnosis. PBMCs were isolated from approximately 10 ml of fresh peripheral blood by Ficoll-Paque density gradient centrifugation. Total RNA was extracted using Trizol reagent, and RNA quality was checked on an Agilent 2100 Bioanalyzer. A distance of 15 bases separates the germline ends of V and J, which lose 1 base and 14 bases respectively. There are 13 amino acids in the CDR3, from cysteine to phenylalanine inclusive. The kept DNA is CDR3 alone, 39 bases in frame from the first base. CDR1 and CDR2 are read off the germline V gene as SGHDN and FVKESK.

The sequence was collected from a woman in her 30s with Graves' ophthalmopathy. Donor details come from another sample of the same person, matched by shared clones. The source material was blood. The chain couples TRBV14 to TRBJ2-1; the D segment might be TRBD1 or TRBD2, since each matches 5 bases. The DNA is as follows: TGTGCCAGCAGCCAAGTACGACTGGGGGAGAAGTTCTTC. It specifies CASSQVRLGEKFF. The CDR3, completed at both ends by the reference TRBV14 and TRBJ2-1 genes, gives the full variable domain EAGVTQFPSHSVIEKGQTVTLRCDPISGHDNLYWYRRVMGKEIKFLLHFVKESKQDESGMPNNRFLAERTGGTYSTLKVQPAELEDSGVYFCASSQVRLGEKFFGPGTRLTVL.